This TCR beta chain originates from a study of T cells in Graves' hyperthyroidism and ophthalmopathy. The length of the CDR3 is 16 residues. J was trimmed by 0 bases and V by 5 bases; bases with no gene match: 9. CDR1 MNHEY and CDR2 SMNVEV come from the germline V gene (reference sequence). Amplification of TCR beta CDR3 regions was performed using RNA transcripts as template. HTBI primers drove first-round RT-PCR of the TCR CDR3. TCRdb redid the calling of the multiplex PCR reads with MiXCR, one entry per CDR3 protein. This table has 600,000 to 650,000 distinct CDR3 sequences, about a sixth appearing once.

The chain links TRBV27 to TRBJ1-1; the match to TRBD1 covers 7 bases. Material: blood. The sequence derives from a woman aged 25-40 years with Graves' hyperthyroidism. The chain's CDR3 is CASSKRPGQMNTEAFF. In nucleotides, the CDR3 is TGTGCCAGCAGTAAACGACCGGGACAGATGAACACTGAAGCTTTCTTT.